This T cell receptor beta chain was retrieved from a study of blood T cell repertoires in COVID-19. Across the study: COVID-19 samples collected from the United States, Italy and Spain covered acute and convalescent phases. T cells, B-cell-depleted T cells, or PBMCs supplied cDNA or gDNA.

Trimming removed 7 bases at V and 2 bases at J, with 9 bases between. This CDR3 spans 12 amino acids. Germline loops: CDR1 SNHLY, CDR2 FYNNEI. As processed by the authors: Cell counts per sample came from amplifying reference gene primers. Some clones are missing from TCRdb's copy, which holds only in-frame ones; the method was immunoSEQ multiplex PCR. V and J calls and clone size are copied from that table; D and trimming were computed from the DNA. Among about 81,000 clones listed, 91% were seen once. The source of this sequence is a woman aged 50 to 65 in a cohort sampled during active COVID-19. Source material: peripheral blood. The rearrangement links TRBV2 to TRBJ2-7; the D is unclear. This CDR3 is CASTRSTYEQYF. CDR3 nucleotides: TGTGCCAGCACCAGGTCTACCTACGAGCAGTACTTC. Full variable domain (missing parts from reference TRBV2 and TRBJ2-7): EPEVTQTPSHQVTQMGQEVILRCVPISNHLYFYWYRQILGQKVEFLVSFYNNEISEKSEIFDDQFSVERPDGSNFTLKIRSTKLEDSAMYFCASTRSTYEQYFGPGTRLTVT.